Included here is one TCR beta chain sequence, with context. Its antigen is still unknown. It was with random hexamers that roughly 0.5 to 1 ug RNA was reverse transcribed. TCRdb analysed the immunoSEQ multiplex PCR reads with MiXCR anew, one entry per CDR3 protein. The table lists 300,000 or so distinct CDR3 sequences, 92% of them singletons. The entry originates in a study of CD8 T cells in Susac syndrome. CDR1 SGHRS and CDR2 YFSETQ come from the germline V gene. V dropped 6 bases and J dropped 5 bases, with 11 bases sitting between them. This CDR3 comprises 13 residues. TCR beta sequencing covered blood CD8+ and CD4+ T cells. Negative isolation was used for CD8+ and CD4+ T cells, and FACS enrichment was applied to TEMRA cells. General study points: In its TCR sequencing and HLA analysis, the study acknowledged that the number of individuals was relatively small.

Sequencing input: CD4+ T cells from PBMCs. This clonotype was sampled from a human donor with multiple sclerosis. The V call is TRBV5-1, the J call TRBJ1-4; tentative D call: TRBD1 (6 bases). The CDR3 spells CASNLGGNEKLFF. DNA for the CDR3: TGCGCCAGCAATTTGGGGGGCAATGAAAAACTGTTTTTT.